Each of the 32 T cell receptor beta chains below was sequenced from the same sample in a study of OX40 agonist ivuxolimab in advanced cancers. TCRdb's table, derived via immunoSEQ multiplex PCR, lists solely in-frame clones and lacks some. This sample yields tens of thousands of clones, of which over 85% are seen a single time; approximately 26% belongs to the top ten. Here the sequenced sample was CD4+ or CD8+ T cells sorted from blood, taken in a trial of the OX40 agonist ivuxolimab. The receptors derive from an adult with an advanced solid tumor such as melanoma, head and neck, liver or kidney cancer.

The V and J genes are TRBV28 and TRBJ2-1; D possibly corresponds to TRBD2 (5 bases). The CDR3 runs to 16 residues. Trimming stripped 5 bases from V and 0 bases from J, with 14 bases between. CDR1 MDHEN and CDR2 SYDVKM come from the germline V gene. CDR3 in amino acids: CASSVGDRSSYNEQFF. CDR3 coding DNA: TGTGCCAGCAGTGTGGGAGATAGGAGCTCCTACAATGAGCAGTTCTTC.

A single count supports this clone. The chain carries TRBV5-5 and TRBJ2-5; D unclear. V was pared by 1 base and J by 4 bases, with 11 bases between. Per the germline V gene, CDR1 is SGHKS and CDR2 is YYEKEE (reference sequence). The CDR3 loop spans 14 amino acids. As DNA, the CDR3 is TGTGCCAGCAGCTTGTTTTGGGATCCAGAGACCCAGTACTTC. Translation: CASSLFWDPETQYF. Full variable domain (remainder filled in from reference TRBV5-5 and TRBJ2-5): DAGVTQSPTHLIKTRGQQVTLRCSPISGHKSVSWYQQVLGQGPQFIFQYYEKEERGRGNFPDRFSARQFPNYSSELNVNALLLGDSALYLCASSLFWDPETQYFGPGTRLLVL.

The chain recombines TRBV27 with TRBJ1-5, with TRBD1 as a possible D gene (5 bases). Trimming stripped 6 bases from V and 9 bases from J, with 12 bases between. The CDR3 runs 12 residues. Germline assignment: CDR1 MNHEY and CDR2 SMNVEV (reference sequence). This CDR3 is CASRGPLVPQHF. The DNA for the CDR3 is TGTGCCAGCAGGGGGCCGTTAGTGCCCCAGCATTTT.

The chain combines TRBV14 with TRBJ2-7, with a weak D call TRBD1 (6 bases). This CDR3 region has 16 residues. CDR1 SGHDN and CDR2 FVKESK come from the germline V gene. Trimming stripped 0 bases from V and 3 bases from J, with 15 bases between. DNA of the CDR3: TGTGCCAGCAGCCAAGATAGACACGGGGACAACTACGAGCAGTACTTC. As protein: CASSQDRHGDNYEQYF.

The chain carries TRBV5-6 and TRBJ2-7, with D unclear. Trimming took off 0 bases at V and 0 bases at J, with 7 bases between the two ends. Germline V gene lookup returns CDR1 SGHDT and CDR2 YYEEEE. The CDR3 totals 14 residues. This CDR3 reads CASSLGLLSYEQYF. In nucleotides, the CDR3 is TGTGCCAGCAGCTTGGGTCTGCTCTCCTACGAGCAGTACTTC.

The gene calls are TRBV5-5 and TRBJ2-7, with TRBD1 matching over 9 bases. Per the germline V gene, CDR1 is SGHKS and CDR2 is YYEKEE (reference sequence). This CDR3 is 14 amino acids long. Trimming at V came to 3 bases and at J to 3 bases, leaving 4 bases not matched to a gene. Here the CDR3 DNA reads TGTGCCAGCAGCTGGGGGGGACAGGGCTACGAGCAGTACTTC. It specifies CASSWGGQGYEQYF. The full variable domain, its missing parts supplied by reference TRBV5-5 and TRBJ2-7, is DAGVTQSPTHLIKTRGQQVTLRCSPISGHKSVSWYQQVLGQGPQFIFQYYEKEERGRGNFPDRFSARQFPNYSSELNVNALLLGDSALYLCASSWGGQGYEQYFGPGTRLTVT.

This chain joins TRBV6-5 and TRBJ2-2, with D perhaps TRBD1 (6 bases). V lost 5 bases to trimming and J lost 0 bases, with 10 bases between them. From germline, CDR1 is MNHEY and CDR2 SVGAGI. CDR3 length: 15 residues. The DNA of the CDR3 is TGTGCCAGCAGTCCAGGACAGACGAACACCGGGGAGCTGTTTTTT. Translation: CASSPGQTNTGELFF.

This clone was picked up one time. The chain employs TRBV9 and TRBJ2-7; TRBD2 might be the D (7 bases). CDR1 and CDR2 (germline): SGDLS, YYNGEE. Deletions cut 4 bases from V and 2 bases from J, with 19 bases between. The CDR3 runs 16 residues. The CDR3 nucleotides read TGTGCCAGCAGCCTAGGGGGGGACACTTTAACCTACGAGCAGTACTTC. It translates to CASSLGGDTLTYEQYF.

The chain has TRBV5-5 and TRBJ1-2, with 8 bases lining up with TRBD1. After removal of 2 bases from V and 3 bases from J, the junction contained 3 bases not matched to a gene. The CDR3 is 14 residues long. Germline V lookup: CDR1 SGHKS, CDR2 YYEKEE (reference sequence). The DNA for the CDR3 is TGTGCCAGCAGCTTTACAGGGGGGGACTATGGCTACACCTTC. This sequence encodes CASSFTGGDYGYTF.

The J gene is TRBJ2-2, the V gene TRBV29-1; the D is unclear. From germline, CDR1 is SQVTM and CDR2 ANQGSEA. V lost 3 bases to trimming and J lost 1 base, with 3 bases between them. The CDR3 totals 12 residues. The CDR3 reads CSVEGNTGELFF. CDR3 DNA: TGCAGCGTTGAGGGGAACACCGGGGAGCTGTTTTTT.

V gene TRBV5-1 combines with J gene TRBJ2-7; D ambiguous. CDR3 length: 13 amino acids. Germline assignment: CDR1 SGHRS and CDR2 YFSETQ. Trimming took off 2 bases at V and 5 bases at J, with 11 bases between the two ends. The CDR3 spells CASSLMDGNEQYF. The CDR3 DNA sequence: TGCGCCAGCAGCTTAATGGACGGTAACGAGCAGTACTTC.

This clone was seen only a few times. This rearrangement joins TRBV28 to TRBJ1-5, with 9 bases fitting TRBD1. The V gene end was trimmed by 8 bases and the J gene end by 5 bases; junction bases not matched to a gene: 4. CDR1 and CDR2 from the germline V gene are MDHEN and SYDVKM. The CDR3 length is 13 residues. CDR3 in amino acids: CASGWTGDQPQHF. DNA of the CDR3: TGTGCCAGCGGATGGACAGGGGATCAGCCCCAGCATTTT.

The chain has TRBV13 and TRBJ1-2, with unresolved D. The CDR3 consists of 13 residues. Germline CDR1 PRHDT, CDR2 FYEKMQ (reference sequence). V lost 5 bases and J 4 bases, leaving 11 bases between the germline ends. The CDR3 DNA reads TGTGCCAGCAGCCCCCGCAGCCTCTATGGCTACACCTTC. It encodes CASSPRSLYGYTF.

The chain couples TRBV7-8 to TRBJ2-7, with TRBD2 matching over 7 bases. V was pared by 1 base and J by 2 bases, with 8 bases of the junction left unmatched. The CDR3 spans 16 residues. Germline V gene data show CDR1 as SGHVS and CDR2 as FQNEAQ. The CDR3: CASSLVSGGFPYEQYF. CDR3 coding DNA: TGTGCCAGCAGCTTAGTCTCCGGGGGGTTCCCCTACGAGCAGTACTTC. Filled out from reference TRBV7-8 and TRBJ2-7, the complete variable domain reads GAGVSQSPRYKVAKRGQDVALRCDPISGHVSLFWYQQALGQGPEFLTYFQNEAQLDKSGLPSDRFFAERPEGSVSTLKIQRTQQEDSAVYLCASSLVSGGFPYEQYFGPGTRLTVT.

J is TRBJ2-1 and V is TRBV28, with D tentatively TRBD1 or TRBD2 (5 bases each). In germline, CDR1 is MDHEN, CDR2 SYDVKM. CDR3 length: 15 amino acids. V was clipped by 3 bases and J by 2 bases, with 11 bases between them. CDR3 bases: TGTGCCAGCAGTTTGACTGGGGACGCCTACAATGAGCAGTTCTTC. Translating it yields CASSLTGDAYNEQFF.

The chain has TRBV13 and TRBJ2-4; 9 bases map to TRBD1. Trimming took 5 bases from V and 1 from J; bases not matched to a gene: 9. Looked up from germline, CDR1 is PRHDT and CDR2 is FYEKMQ (reference sequence). This CDR3 has 17 amino acids. CDR3 sequence (DNA): TGTGCCAGCAGCCCTAGGGGACAGGGTAGCGCCAAAAACATTCAGTACTTC. Translating it yields CASSPRGQGSAKNIQYF.

This rearrangement joins TRBV5-6 to TRBJ2-1, with D tentatively TRBD1 (5 bases). This CDR3 region has 13 residues. V lost 3 bases to trimming and J lost 14 bases, with 18 bases between them. The germline V gene encodes CDR1 SGHDT and CDR2 YYEEEE. CDR3 sequence (DNA): TGTGCCAGCAGCTATGTGAAGGGGTTTGGCGAGTTCTTC. Translation gives CASSYVKGFGEFF.

There are a few counts of this clone. V gene TRBV9 combines with J gene TRBJ2-5; maybe TRBD2 (5 bases). There are 11 residues in the CDR3. Germline CDR1 SGDLS, CDR2 YYNGEE. V lost 7 bases and J lost 5, with 9 bases in between. This chain's CDR3 is CASARGETQYF. CDR3 sequence (DNA): TGTGCCAGCGCTCGAGGGGAGACCCAGTACTTC.

This chain joins TRBV5-6 and TRBJ2-7; 9 positions agree with TRBD2. Trimming took 4 bases from V and 2 from J; bases not matched to a gene: 10. This CDR3 is built from 16 residues. Germline V gene data show CDR1 as SGHDT and CDR2 as YYEEEE. CDR3 in amino acids: CASSLALAGPTYEQYF. CDR3 nucleotide sequence: TGTGCCAGCAGCCTTGCCCTAGCGGGACCAACCTACGAGCAGTACTTC.

This clone was seen once. V usage is TRBV19 and J usage is TRBJ2-7; 9 nucleotides agree with TRBD2. The CDR3 is 19 amino acids. CDR1 is LNHDA and CDR2 is SQIVND in the germline V gene (reference sequence). Germline trimming cut 4 bases from V and 3 bases from J; bases unmatched to any gene: 19. The CDR3 protein is CASSKIAGVSGAAGYEQYF. The DNA for the CDR3 is TGTGCCAGTAGTAAGATAGCGGGAGTCTCGGGGGCTGCGGGCTACGAGCAGTACTTC.

For the CDR3, the DNA is TGTGCCAGCAGCGGGGGGAACGACTACGAGCAGTACTTC. It translates to CASSGGNDYEQYF. The chain combines TRBV6-1 with TRBJ2-7; 7 bases line up with TRBD2. The V gene end was trimmed by 6 bases and the J gene end by 3 bases; junction bases not matched to a gene: 5. The CDR3 is made up of 13 amino acids. In germline, CDR1 is MNHNS, CDR2 SASEGT.

The chain combines TRBV6-1 with TRBJ2-7, with a tentative D call TRBD2 (5 bases). This CDR3 contains 16 residues. Per germline, CDR1 MNHNS and CDR2 SASEGT. The V gene lost 3 bases and the J gene lost 5 bases, with 20 bases spanning the gap. Written as DNA, the CDR3 is TGTGCCAGCAGTGATCTCGGGTTGAGAGGGAGAAACGAGCAGTACTTC. Its protein is CASSDLGLRGRNEQYF.

This chain uses TRBV7-9 with TRBJ1-2; the D is unclear. Trimming took off 4 bases at V and 3 bases at J, with 12 bases between the two ends. This CDR3 has 14 amino acids. Germline V CDR1 and CDR2: SEHNR, FQNEAQ (reference sequence). The CDR3 nucleotides read TGTGCCAGCAGCTCATCCGGAGGTTACTATGGCTACACCTTC. Its translation is CASSSSGGYYGYTF.

The table lists this clone with a count of one. This sequence joins TRBV7-9 and TRBJ2-5; D unclear. Per the germline V gene, CDR1 is SEHNR and CDR2 is FQNEAQ (reference sequence). V was pared by 1 base and J by 0 bases, with 9 bases between. The CDR3 covers 15 residues. Here the CDR3 DNA reads TGTGCCAGCAGCTTAGTAGGGCCCGACCAAGAGACCCAGTACTTC. Translation gives CASSLVGPDQETQYF.

A few counts support this clone. The chain links TRBV6-5 to TRBJ2-2, with D uncertain. In germline, CDR1 is MNHEY, CDR2 SVGAGI. Trimming took off 0 bases at V and 5 bases at J, with 1 base between the two ends. The CDR3 totals 12 residues. CDR3 loop: CASSYSTGELFF. Here the CDR3 DNA reads TGTGCCAGCAGTTACTCGACCGGGGAGCTGTTTTTT.

This clone was detected only once. This CDR3 is CASSFSGDEQFF. The CDR3 nucleotides read TGTGCCAGCAGTTTCTCGGGTGATGAGCAGTTCTTC. The J gene is TRBJ2-1, the V gene TRBV28; D remains unclear. The CDR3 has 12 amino acids. Germline loops: CDR1 MDHEN, CDR2 SYDVKM. V was clipped by 3 bases and J by 8 bases, with 8 bases between them.

This clone showed up just once. The CDR3 is CASSFSGLFGETQYF. Written as DNA, the CDR3 is TGTGCCAGCAGCTTTTCCGGACTATTCGGAGAGACCCAGTACTTC. The chain recombines TRBV7-7 with TRBJ2-5; D is possibly TRBD2 (6 bases). V lost 3 bases, J lost 4 bases, and 15 bases lay in between. The CDR3 covers 15 residues. Germline CDR1 is SSHAT and CDR2 is FNYEAQ (reference sequence).

The rearrangement uses TRBV7-9 and TRBJ2-7; D gene unclear. Trimming took off 4 bases at V and 2 bases at J, with 21 bases between the two ends. Germline V gives CDR1 SEHNR, CDR2 FQNEAQ (reference sequence). This CDR3 comprises 17 residues. CDR3 sequence: CASSSTTTRAGPYEQYF. For the CDR3, the DNA is TGTGCCAGCAGCTCTACTACGACTCGGGCAGGTCCCTACGAGCAGTACTTC.

This rearrangement joins TRBV7-8 to TRBJ2-5; D might be TRBD1 or TRBD2, each matching 6 bases. Per the germline V gene, CDR1 is SGHVS and CDR2 is FQNEAQ. The CDR3 length is 16 residues. Trimming removed 5 bases from V and 5 bases from J, with 21 bases in between. The CDR3 is CASSARGDQRWETQYF. The DNA of the CDR3 is TGTGCCAGCAGCGCGAGGGGGGACCAGCGTTGGGAGACCCAGTACTTC.

The chain carries TRBV5-1 and TRBJ2-1, with 7 bases that match TRBD1. V lost 4 bases to trimming and J lost 0 bases; unmatched junction nucleotides: 1. Germline CDR1 is SGHRS and CDR2 is YFSETQ. CDR3 length: 14 residues. This CDR3 reads CASSKGASYNEQFF. The CDR3 region has the DNA TGCGCCAGCAGCAAGGGGGCCTCCTACAATGAGCAGTTCTTC. The full variable domain, with the rest looked up from reference TRBV5-1 and TRBJ2-1, is KAGVTQTPRYLIKTRGQQVTLSCSPISGHRSVSWYQQTPGQGLQFLFEYFSETQRNKGNFPGRFSGRQFSNSRSEMNVSTLELGDSALYLCASSKGASYNEQFFGPGTRLTVL.

CDR3 in amino acids: CASSLHGTGDQETQYF. CDR3 bases: TGTGCCAGCAGCCTACACGGGACAGGGGACCAAGAGACCCAGTACTTC. The chain links TRBV7-9 to TRBJ2-5, with 10 bases matching TRBD1. The V segment lost 5 bases and the J segment 0 bases; nucleotides outside the gene matches: 6. The CDR3 consists of 16 residues. The V gene's germline CDR1 is SEHNR and CDR2 FQNEAQ (reference sequence). The complete variable domain, with remaining parts taken from reference TRBV7-9 and TRBJ2-5, reads DTGVSQNPRHKITKRGQNVTFRCDPISEHNRLYWYRQTLGQGPEFLTYFQNEAQLEKSRLLSDRFSAERPKGSFSTLEIQRTEQGDSAMYLCASSLHGTGDQETQYFGPGTRLLVL.

The V gene is TRBV9, the J gene TRBJ2-1, with D hard to call. This CDR3 has 17 residues. V lost 4 bases to trimming and J lost 7 bases, with 24 bases between them. The germline V gene has CDR1 SGDLS and CDR2 YYNGEE. CDR3 protein: CASSHYLSHGFINEQFF. CDR3 DNA: TGTGCCAGCAGCCACTACCTCTCCCACGGGTTTATTAATGAGCAGTTCTTC.